This TCR beta chain was documented in a study of blood T cells in healthy people across ages. With a J-beta primer mix and a sample-barcoded 5' primer, a second PCR ran about 7 to 12 cycles. From the 5' RACE reads, TCRdb called clonotypes with MiXCR, one entry per CDR3 protein. The repertoire consists of 600,000 or so distinct CDR3 sequences, with about 30% occurring once and the leading ten covering approximately 14%. There are many counts of this clonotype. The sequenced sample was blood. This clonotype was obtained from a woman aged 80 or older in good health.

CDR3 bases: TGTGCCAGCAGCTTCACGGAGGGAGGCACTGAAGCTTTCTTT. This gives the protein CASSFTEGGTEAFF. The V gene is TRBV11-2, the J gene TRBJ1-1; D ambiguous. V lost 3 bases and J lost 4, with 12 bases in between. Germline CDR1 SGHAT, CDR2 FQNNGV. This CDR3 spans 14 amino acids.